This T cell receptor beta chain was retrieved from a study of OX40 agonist ivuxolimab in advanced cancers. Overall study context: Under the entry rules, prior anti-PD-1, anti-PD-L1 or anti-CTLA-4 therapy was allowed, and 40% had some.

Assay: immunoSEQ multiplex PCR; the TCRdb copy retains only in-frame clones and omits some. The sample shows approximately 91,000 clones, 87% of them seen only once. Germline loops: CDR1 LNHNV, CDR2 YYDKDF (reference sequence). The CDR3 sequence is 17 residues long. With 5 bases removed from V and 0 bases from J, the gap between germline ends came to 17 bases. The sequencing here drew on CD4+ or CD8+ T cells sorted from blood, taken in a trial of the OX40 agonist ivuxolimab. V is TRBV15 and J is TRBJ1-3; no clear D gene. The origin of this receptor is an adult with an advanced solid tumor such as melanoma, head and neck, liver or kidney cancer. As DNA, the CDR3 is TGTGCCACCAGCGCCCATGGCGGGGTTAGCTCTGGAAACACCATATATTTT. As protein: CATSAHGGVSSGNTIYF.